The source of this TCR beta chain is a study of T cell responses to AZD1222 COVID-19 vaccine. Assay used: immunoSEQ multiplex PCR; TCRdb lists only in-frame clones, some missing. Here the sample spans some 140,000 clones, over 85% being singletons. For this clone: Its antigen remains unidentified.

Regarding the study as a whole: Clonal diversity was possibly underestimated, and the donors were mostly white British, with more females.

Trimming cost V 3 bases and J 4 bases, with 16 bases left between them. Germline V gene data show CDR1 as LGHNA and CDR2 as YNFKEQ. The CDR3 runs 15 residues. The V call is TRBV4-2, the J call TRBJ2-7; D assignment may be TRBD1 or TRBD2 (6 bases each). Sequencing used peripheral blood, obtained on day 0 of AZD1222 vaccination. This clonotype was sampled from an adult in good health. CDR3 coding DNA: TGTGCCAGCAGCCAGACGGAGACAGGACTATACGAGCAGTACTTC. The encoded protein is CASSQTETGLYEQYF.